The next 18 T cell receptor beta chains were all read from a single sample in a study of blood T cells in healthy people across ages. For the second PCR, which ran for 7 to 11 cycles, a sample-barcoded 5' primer and a J-beta primer mix were used. TCRdb recomputed calls from the 5' RACE reads with MiXCR, one row per CDR3 protein. Among around 870,000 distinct CDR3 sequences, under 30% were seen once, and the ten largest hold 15% to 20%. Sequencing was done on a sample of blood. The receptor source for this set is an elderly woman in good health.

With respect to this clonotype: A clone one base away is much larger, so this may be a read error. The chain recombines TRBV6-2 or TRBV6-3 with TRBJ1-5, with 9 bases aligning to TRBD1. This CDR3 region has 15 residues. Germline CDR1 and CDR2: MNHEY and SVGEGT. The DNA for the CDR3 is TGTGCCAGCAGAAGGACAGGGGCAACCAATCCGCCCCAGCATTTT. Amino acids: CASRRTGATNPPQHF.

Comment on this clonotype: A single base separates this from a much larger clone, so it may be a read error. The genes are TRBV29-1 and TRBJ2-1; 9 bases are shared with TRBD2. There are 14 residues in the CDR3. The V gene's germline CDR1 is SQVTM and CDR2 ANQGSEA. CDR3 amino acids: CSVGAGGNYNVQFF. CDR3 nucleotides: TGCAGCGTTGGGGCGGGGGGGAACTACAATGTGCAGTTCTTC.

Of note for this clonotype: At one end, the junction sequence differs from germline, possibly due to a read error. This sequence joins TRBV5-1 and TRBJ1-2; the D gene is possibly TRBD1 (5 bases). In germline, CDR1 is SGHRS, CDR2 YFSETQ. This CDR3 is built from 14 residues. The CDR3 here is CASGLDGARYGYTF. CDR3 in DNA: TGCGCCAGCGGCTTGGATGGGGCCCGCTATGGCTACACCTTC.

The CDR3 DNA sequence: TGTGCCACCGACAGTGGGACAAACTCCTACGAGCAGTACTTC. This translates into CATDSGTNSYEQYF. The chain links TRBV2 to TRBJ2-7; possible D gene TRBD1, 6 bases. Germline V gives CDR1 SNHLY, CDR2 FYNNEI. The ends were cut back, 10 bases at V and 0 bases at J, with 16 bases in the middle. This CDR3 has 14 amino acids.

The CDR3 DNA sequence: TGCGCCAGCAGCGCGGACAGGGCCAACACCGGGGAGCTGTTTTTT. It translates to CASSADRANTGELFF. This sequence joins TRBV5-1 and TRBJ2-2; 8 bases align to TRBD1. The CDR3 extends over 15 amino acids. The junction had 4 bases not matched to a gene; V was cut back by 4 bases and J by 2 bases. Germline V gene data show CDR1 as SGHRS and CDR2 as YFSETQ.

With respect to this clonotype: This may arise from a read error, as a much more abundant clone is one base away. The V call is TRBV7-2, the J call TRBJ2-3, with D uncertain. This CDR3 is 15 amino acids long. Germline V gives CDR1 SGHTA, CDR2 FQGNSA. Trimming took 5 bases from V and 2 from J, leaving 14 bases between them. The chain's CDR3 is CTSSPQAGFTDTQYF. The DNA for the CDR3 is TGTACCAGCAGCCCTCAGGCAGGATTCACAGATACGCAGTATTTT.

A remark on this clonotype: A read error may be the cause here, since a much bigger clone is one base away. The J gene is TRBJ2-3, the V gene TRBV7-9; tentatively, D is TRBD1 (5 bases). Germline assignment: CDR1 SEHNR and CDR2 FQNEAQ (reference sequence). The CDR3 consists of 15 residues. V lost 5 bases to trimming and J lost 3 bases, with 15 bases between them. CDR3: CASSPGMPSTDTQYF. For the CDR3, the DNA is TGTGCCAGCAGCCCAGGGATGCCGAGTACAGATACGCAGTATTTT. Full variable domain (remainder filled in from reference TRBV7-9 and TRBJ2-3): DTGVSQNPRHKITKRGQNVTFRCDPISEHNRLYWYRQTLGQGPEFLTYFQNEAQLEKSRLLSDRFSAERPKGSFSTLEIQRTEQGDSAMYLCASSPGMPSTDTQYFGPGTRLTVL.

In the case of this clonotype: Just one base apart from a much larger clone, this may be a read error. The genes are TRBV11-1 and TRBJ2-7, with D uncertain. Germline assignment: CDR1 SGHAT and CDR2 FQDESV (reference sequence). The CDR3 has 14 residues. Trimming removed 3 bases at V and 2 bases at J, with 11 bases between. For the CDR3, the DNA is TGTGCCAGCAGCTTGTTGTCCGGAGCCTACGAGCAGTACGTC. The encoded protein is CASSLLSGAYEQYV.

This clonotype has a count of ten or more. V usage is TRBV20-1 and J usage is TRBJ2-1, with 12 bases fitting TRBD2. CDR3 length equals 16 residues. Per germline, CDR1 DFQATT and CDR2 SNEGSKA (reference sequence). Trimming took 6 bases from V and 6 from J; bases not matched to a gene: 12. CDR3 sequence reads: CSAIAPSGGVSNEQFF. The CDR3 bases are TGCAGTGCGATCGCCCCTAGCGGGGGGGTATCCAATGAGCAGTTCTTC.

Notes on this clonotype: This may be a read error, as it is one base from a much larger clone. The chain has TRBV3-1 and TRBJ1-2, with 7 nucleotides matching TRBD1. The V segment lost 5 bases and the J segment 9 bases; nucleotides outside the gene matches: 12. Germline loops: CDR1 LGHDT, CDR2 YNNKEL (reference sequence). The length of the CDR3 is 14 residues. The CDR3 sequence is CASSSAGTENSYTF. The CDR3 DNA sequence: TGTGCCAGCAGCTCAGCCGGGACAGAGAATAGCTACACCTTC.

The chain carries TRBV7-9 and TRBJ2-5; TRBD1 is a possible D gene (6 bases). Near its end, the DNA agrees better with TRBJ2-7, so the J call may be wrong. The CDR3 contains 14 residues. Germline CDR1 reads SEHNR; CDR2 reads FQNEAQ (reference sequence). The CDR3 region is CASSRDNGGYEQYF. The CDR3 DNA reads as TGTGCCAGCAGCCGGGACAATGGAGGATACGAGCAGTACTTC.

Turning to this clonotype: A read error may be the cause here, since a much bigger clone is one base away. V gene TRBV7-2 combines with J gene TRBJ2-7; D may be TRBD1 (6 bases). Germline values: CDR1 SGHTA, CDR2 FQGNSA. This CDR3 comprises 14 residues. V was pared by 4 bases and J by 1 base, with 11 bases between. The CDR3 is CASSCGQLSYEQYF. The CDR3 region has the DNA TGTGCCAGCAGCTGTGGACAGCTATCCTACGAGCAGTACTTC.

In its sample, this clonotype was seen many times. The genes are TRBV25-1 and TRBJ2-3, with TRBD2 matching 7 bases. The CDR3 is made up of 14 amino acids. CDR1 MGHDK and CDR2 SYGVNS come from the germline V gene. J lost 0 bases, V lost 10 bases, and 7 bases had no gene match. Here the CDR3 reads CATKRGGSTDTQYF. The DNA for the CDR3 is TGTGCCACCAAGCGCGGGGGAAGCACAGATACGCAGTATTTT.

This clonotype was seen many times. The chain recombines TRBV12-3 or TRBV12-4 with TRBJ1-4; D unresolved. The CDR3 loop spans 14 amino acids. The V and J ends lost 3 bases and 5 bases respectively, with 10 bases between them. CDR3 region: CASSFFSNNEKLFF. In DNA, the CDR3 is TGTGCCAGCAGTTTTTTCAGTAACAATGAAAAACTGTTTTTT.

This clonotype was detected a few times. This chain links TRBV6-6 with TRBJ1-1; D possibly corresponds to TRBD1 (5 bases). The CDR3 runs 11 residues. V was clipped by 5 bases and J by 14 bases, with 15 bases between them. Germline assignment: CDR1 MNHNY and CDR2 SVGAGI (reference sequence). The CDR3 DNA reads as TGTGCCAGCAGTGAGGTAACAGGCTCCTTCTTT. Encoded protein: CASSEVTGSFF.

The sample holds many counts of this clonotype. This chain connects TRBV3-1 to TRBJ2-1; 8 bases match TRBD2. Trimming removed 0 bases from V and 1 base from J; junction bases left unmatched: 5. Germline V lookup: CDR1 LGHDT, CDR2 YNNKEL (reference sequence). This CDR3 has 17 amino acids. The CDR3, as DNA: TGTGCCAGCAGCCAAGAGACGGGGGGGCCGTCCTACAATGAGCAGTTCTTC. This gives the protein CASSQETGGPSYNEQFF.

This clonotype was seen at least ten times. The rearrangement links TRBV7-9 to TRBJ2-3; D uncertain. Trimming removed 5 bases from V and 3 bases from J, with 6 bases in between. Germline CDR1 reads SEHNR; CDR2 reads FQNEAQ (reference sequence). This CDR3 is built from 12 residues. CDR3 nucleotides: TGTGCCAGCAGCGCGATAACAGATACGCAGTATTTT. Protein product: CASSAITDTQYF.

For this clonotype: Given a much more abundant clone one base away, this may be a read error. The chain has TRBV7-9 and TRBJ2-1; D remains unclear. Deletions cut 5 bases from V and 10 bases from J, with 15 bases between. This CDR3 is built from 13 residues. The germline V gene encodes CDR1 SEHNR and CDR2 FQNEAQ (reference sequence). The CDR3 bases are TGTGCCAGCAGCGGCCCAGTGTCCTACGAGCAGTTCTTC. Amino acid sequence: CASSGPVSYEQFF.